A single T cell receptor (beta chain) is shown here with its context. Its antigen is not identified. This record comes from a study of CD8 T cells in ankylosing spondylitis. The study, taken as a whole, reports: A subset of motif variants has previously been described in the synovial fluid and blood of reactive arthritis. One TCR beta motif, made up of seven to nine highly homologous variants, appeared characteristic of ankylosing spondylitis blood.

TCRdb re-derived calls from the 5' RACE reads in MiXCR, one entry per CDR3 protein. Among 650,000 to 800,000 distinct CDR3 sequences, roughly 19% were seen once, and the ten largest hold over 15%. J was trimmed by 7 bases and V by 4 bases; bases with no gene match: 8. This CDR3 comprises 14 residues. CDR1 and CDR2 from the germline V gene are SEHNR and FQNEAQ (reference sequence). V gene TRBV7-9 combines with J gene TRBJ1-1; 8 bases are shared with TRBD1. The TCR sequence derives from a male donor with ankylosing spondylitis. Sequenced sample: blood, either unsorted or a sorted T cell fraction (not recorded which). The CDR3 bases are TGTGCCAGCAGCTCTTCGACAGGGGAAGTTGAAGCTTTCTTT. Its protein product is CASSSSTGEVEAFF.